This T cell receptor (beta chain) was obtained from a study of shared clonotypes between healthy human individuals. The CDR3 is made up of 16 amino acids. Looked up from germline, CDR1 is LNHDA and CDR2 is SQIVND (reference sequence). Trimming removed 6 bases from V and 0 bases from J, with 12 bases in between. Study results and caveats: Non-shared clonotypes had lower generation probabilities than clonotypes shared by all four sorted-subset donors.

Caucasian adults residing in Nashville, Tennessee made up all the donors. Negatively enriched CD4+ T cells were divided by CD45RA into naive and memory. Note on this clone: No antigen is known for it.

The data were produced by immunoSEQ multiplex PCR, yet TCRdb's version contains in-frame clones alone and is incomplete. This sample has some 1.5 million clones; approximately 98% occur once, and the top ten carry about 0.45%. Sequences were obtained from naive CD4+ T cells sorted from blood. Subset of the sample: CD45RA+ positively selected. V usage is TRBV19 and J usage is TRBJ2-6; D perhaps matches TRBD1 (5 bases). The clonotype comes from a man younger than 40 in good health. Here the CDR3 reads CASSRNRNSGANVLTF. The CDR3 bases are TGTGCCAGTAGCCGGAACAGGAACTCTGGGGCCAACGTCCTGACTTTC.